This T cell receptor (beta chain) was captured in a study of control samples from healthy donors and cancer patients. Some clones are missing from TCRdb's copy, which holds only in-frame ones; the method was immunoSEQ multiplex PCR. Here the sample spans approximately 100,000 clones, 80% to 95% being singletons. This CDR3 has 15 residues. V lost 1 base, J lost 7 bases, and 16 bases lay in between. Per germline, CDR1 SNHLY and CDR2 FYNNEI. This clonotype was obtained from a human donor in good health. The donor label of this sample is uncertain. The rearrangement uses TRBV2 and TRBJ1-1; maybe TRBD1 (5 bases). The sequencing input was blood. In DNA form, the CDR3 reads TGTGCCAGCAGTGAAGGTTTTGGGGGAGGGATTGAAGCTTTCTTT. Its translation: CASSEGFGGGIEAFF.